This paragraph reports one TCR beta chain. Its antigen is not known. The data were taken from a study of OX40 agonist ivuxolimab in advanced cancers. For the study at large: At doses from 0.01 to 10 mg/kg, patients were given intravenous ivuxolimab every 2 weeks. Treatment received earlier with anti-PD-1, anti-PD-L1 or anti-CTLA-4 agents was allowed, and over 35% had some. Study results and caveats: Some of the nonresponding patients also showed low levels of normalized T-cell clonal expansion.

This CDR3 has 17 amino acids. Per the germline V gene, CDR1 is MDHEN and CDR2 is SYDVKM. J gave up 4 bases and V 2 bases, and 8 bases lay outside the gene matches. Assay used: immunoSEQ multiplex PCR; TCRdb lists only in-frame clones, some missing. In the table there are over 65,000 clones, 70% to 85% of which are singletons. This sequence joins TRBV28 and TRBJ2-5; TRBD2 matches 12 bases. This clonotype originated in an adult with an advanced solid tumor such as melanoma, head and neck, liver or kidney cancer. Material: CD4+ or CD8+ T cells sorted from blood, obtained in a trial of the OX40 agonist ivuxolimab. The CDR3 DNA reads as TGTGCCAGCAGTTTAGGGAGGACTAGCGGGGCCTTAGAGACCCAGTACTTC. It codes for CASSLGRTSGALETQYF. Based on the CDR3 plus reference TRBV28 and TRBJ2-5, the full variable domain is DVKVTQSSRYLVKRTGEKVFLECVQDMDHENMFWYRQDPGLGLRLIYFSYDVKMKEKGDIPEGYSVSREKKERFSLILESASTNQTSMYLCASSLGRTSGALETQYFGPGTRLLVL.